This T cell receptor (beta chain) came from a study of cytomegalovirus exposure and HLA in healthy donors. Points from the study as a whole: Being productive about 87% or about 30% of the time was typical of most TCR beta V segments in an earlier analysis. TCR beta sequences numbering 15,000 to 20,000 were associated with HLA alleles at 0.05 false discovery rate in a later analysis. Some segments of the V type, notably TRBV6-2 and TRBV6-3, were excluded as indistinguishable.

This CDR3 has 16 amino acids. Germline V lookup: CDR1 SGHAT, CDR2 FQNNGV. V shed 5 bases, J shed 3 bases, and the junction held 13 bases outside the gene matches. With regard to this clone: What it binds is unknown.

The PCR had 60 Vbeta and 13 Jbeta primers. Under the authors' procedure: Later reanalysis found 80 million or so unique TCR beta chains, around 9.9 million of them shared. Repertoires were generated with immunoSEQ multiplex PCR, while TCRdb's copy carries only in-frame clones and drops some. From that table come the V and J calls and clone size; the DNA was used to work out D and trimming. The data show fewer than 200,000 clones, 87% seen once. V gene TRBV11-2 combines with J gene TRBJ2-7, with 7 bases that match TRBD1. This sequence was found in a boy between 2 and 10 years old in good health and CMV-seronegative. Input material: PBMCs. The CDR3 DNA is TGTGCCAGCAGCCCCCTCAGGGACAGTCAATACTACGAGCAGTACTTC. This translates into CASSPLRDSQYYEQYF.